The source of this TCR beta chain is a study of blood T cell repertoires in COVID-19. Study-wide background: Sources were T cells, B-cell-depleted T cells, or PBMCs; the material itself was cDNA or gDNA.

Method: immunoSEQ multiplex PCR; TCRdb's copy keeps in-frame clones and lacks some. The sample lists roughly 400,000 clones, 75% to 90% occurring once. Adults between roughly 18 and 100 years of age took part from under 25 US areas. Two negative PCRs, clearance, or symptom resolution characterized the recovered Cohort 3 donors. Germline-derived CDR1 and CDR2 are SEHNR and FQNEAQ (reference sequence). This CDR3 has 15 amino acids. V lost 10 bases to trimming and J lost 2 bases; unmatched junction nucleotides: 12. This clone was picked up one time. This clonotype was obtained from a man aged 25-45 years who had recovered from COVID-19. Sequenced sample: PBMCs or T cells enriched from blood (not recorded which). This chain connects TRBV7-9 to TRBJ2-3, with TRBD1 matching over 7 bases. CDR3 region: CAIPLQTGPTDTQYF. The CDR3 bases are TGTGCCATTCCTCTACAGACAGGGCCCACAGATACGCAGTATTTT.